This T cell receptor (beta chain) was obtained from a study of cytomegalovirus exposure and HLA in healthy donors. This table comes from immunoSEQ multiplex PCR, and its TCRdb copy is limited to in-frame clones, with some not included. The table has more than 300,000 clones, 75% to 90% seen once. This CDR3 spans 15 amino acids. Germline V gene sequence: CDR1 SGHTA, CDR2 FQGNSA. V gave up 0 bases and J gave up 4 bases, with 9 bases separating them. The sample comprised PBMCs. The V call is TRBV7-2, the J call TRBJ2-2; D perhaps matches TRBD2 (5 bases). This receptor was taken from a woman between 18 and 30 years old in good health and CMV-seronegative. The CDR3, as DNA: TGTGCCAGCAGCTTAGCGCCGACTACCACCGGGGAGCTGTTTTTT. It specifies CASSLAPTTTGELFF.